This record covers a single T cell receptor (beta chain). This entry is derived from a study of blood T cell repertoires in COVID-19. Study-level background: The United States, Italy and Spain were the sources of the acute and convalescent COVID-19 samples.

The repertoire was sequenced with immunoSEQ multiplex PCR; TCRdb's copy has only in-frame clones and lacks some. The top ten clones hold about 5.5% of a sample with approximately 190,000 clones, 82% of them seen once. The CDR3 has 14 residues. J gave up 8 bases and V 3 bases, and 10 bases lay outside the gene matches. Germline V gene sequence: CDR1 SGHNT, CDR2 YYREEE (reference sequence). The genes are TRBV5-4 and TRBJ1-2; TRBD1 aligns across 7 bases. Sample: peripheral blood. This sequence was found in a woman under 40 with acute or convalescent COVID-19. CDR3 nucleotides: TGTGCCAGCAGCTCGACCCAGGGGGTTGGGGGCTACACCTTC. This sequence encodes CASSSTQGVGGYTF.